The next 7 T cell receptor beta chains were all read from a single sample in a study of breast tumors, draining lymph nodes, adjacent tissues. TCRdb reprocessed the multiplex PCR reads via MiXCR and lists one record per CDR3 protein. The sample shows fewer than 15,000 distinct CDR3 sequences, 55% of them seen only once. The sequencing sample was made of tumor-adjacent breast tissue. The receptors here all came from a female donor with breast cancer. Some clones in this sample may be carry-over from other donors' samples.

There are many counts of this clonotype. The V gene is TRBV12-3 or TRBV12-4, the J gene TRBJ2-7; the match to TRBD1 covers 9 bases. The length of the CDR3 is 15 residues. V lost 5 bases to trimming and J lost 6 bases; unmatched junction nucleotides: 11. DNA of the CDR3: TGTGCCAGCAGTCACTACCAGACAGGGGGGGGCGAGCAGTACTTC. Translation gives CASSHYQTGGGEQYF.

In this sample, this clonotype turned up many times. The chain is built from TRBV7-9 and TRBJ1-1, with 10 bases matching TRBD1. V shed 8 bases, J shed 3 bases, and the junction held 15 bases outside the gene matches. Germline V gene sequence: CDR1 SEHNR, CDR2 FQNEAQ (reference sequence). The length of the CDR3 is 17 residues. This chain's CDR3 is CASARGQGMLKYTEAFF. DNA of the CDR3: TGTGCCAGCGCCAGGGGACAGGGGATGTTGAAGTACACTGAAGCTTTCTTT.

This clonotype was counted ten times or more. This chain connects TRBV3-1 to TRBJ1-3; the D is unclear. CDR3 length equals 14 residues. CDR1 LGHDT and CDR2 YNNKEL come from the germline V gene (reference sequence). V lost 5 bases and J 4 bases, leaving 12 bases between the germline ends. The CDR3 sequence: CASSSRLQGNTIYF. In DNA form, the CDR3 reads TGTGCCAGCAGCTCTCGACTACAGGGAAACACCATATATTTT.

This clonotype was seen once. The chain joins TRBV7-9 to TRBJ1-6; 10 bases align to TRBD1. The CDR3 totals 16 residues. The junction had 4 bases not matched to a gene; V was cut back by 1 base and J by 7 bases. CDR1 SEHNR and CDR2 FQNEAQ come from the germline V gene (reference sequence). CDR3 loop: CASSLGPGQGNSPLHF. The CDR3 DNA is TGTGCCAGCAGCTTAGGGCCGGGACAGGGGAATTCACCCCTCCACTTT.

This sequence joins TRBV11-2 and TRBJ2-7; 9 bases match TRBD2. The CDR3 runs 15 residues. J gave up 3 bases and V 1 base, and 4 bases lay outside the gene matches. Per germline, CDR1 SGHAT and CDR2 FQNNGV. The CDR3 DNA is TGTGCCAGCAGCTTAGGGACTAGCGCGGTCTACGAGCAGTACTTC. Amino acids: CASSLGTSAVYEQYF.

This clonotype showed up just once. The chain has TRBV19 and TRBJ2-5; 8 bases are a match to TRBD2. The CDR3 runs to 13 residues. Trimming took 8 bases from V and 2 from J; bases not matched to a gene: 4. Germline V gives CDR1 LNHDA, CDR2 SQIVND (reference sequence). The CDR3 protein is CASQPGGQETQYF. The DNA of the CDR3 is TGTGCCAGTCAACCGGGGGGGCAAGAGACCCAGTACTTC.

By proportion, this clonotype is medium-sized. The genes are TRBV6-4 and TRBJ2-3, with a tentative D call TRBD2 (6 bases). The V end lost 6 bases, the J end lost 6 bases, and 13 bases lay between the germline ends. This CDR3 comprises 13 residues. Germline CDR1 is MRHNA and CDR2 is SNTAGT. The CDR3 region has the DNA TGTGCCAGCAGCGGCGAACTAGCTGATACGCAGTATTTT. Translated, it gives CASSGELADTQYF.